The rows below give T cell receptor beta chains drawn from one sample of a study of control samples from healthy donors and cancer patients. Data came from immunoSEQ multiplex PCR; TCRdb stores just in-frame clones and leaves some out. The table has about 140,000 clones, 91% seen once. The specimen sequenced was blood. These receptors were taken from a man younger than 35 in good health. The conserved cysteine and the conserved F or W are not part of the CDR3 here.

j_call,v_call,cdr3_aa
TRBJ1-4,TRBV2,ASETAMGKLF
TRBJ1-2,TRBV3-1/TRBV3-2,ASSLNLGTGGYGYT
TRBJ1-2,TRBV30,AWSGVPNYGYT
TRBJ1-2,TRBV2,ASTKDRPKGGYT
TRBJ2-3,TRBV7-9,ASSELAWDEHTDTQY
TRBJ1-5,TRBV19,ASSIQSSNQPQH
TRBJ2-5,TRBV6-6,ASSRIGGATQETQY
TRBJ1-4,TRBV7-2,ASSPRSNSNEKLF
TRBJ2-3,TRBV6-1,ASSEFGTGRSDTQY
TRBJ2-5,TRBV28,ASSSGVLETQY
TRBJ1-2,TRBV5-1,ASSLGQGTYGYT
TRBJ2-1,TRBV27,ASRPGRGGRNEQF
TRBJ1-5,TRBV7-2,ASSPLGGSNQPQH
TRBJ2-3,TRBV2,ASSFTSSDTQY
TRBJ1-6,TRBV7-9,ASSSVSYNSPLH
TRBJ1-2,TRBV19,ASSHIPGQGFHGYT
TRBJ1-1,TRBV29-1,SVGAALNTEAF